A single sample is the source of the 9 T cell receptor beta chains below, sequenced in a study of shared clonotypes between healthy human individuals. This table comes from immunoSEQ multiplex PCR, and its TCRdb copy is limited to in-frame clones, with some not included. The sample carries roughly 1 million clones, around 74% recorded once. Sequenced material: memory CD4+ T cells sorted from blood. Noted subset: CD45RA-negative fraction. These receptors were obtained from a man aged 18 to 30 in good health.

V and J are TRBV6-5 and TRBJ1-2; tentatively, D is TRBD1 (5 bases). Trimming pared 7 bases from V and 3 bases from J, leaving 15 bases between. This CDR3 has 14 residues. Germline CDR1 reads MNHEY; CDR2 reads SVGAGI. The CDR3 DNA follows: TGTGCCAGCACCCGGGACCAGCCTCACTATGGCTACACCTTC. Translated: CASTRDQPHYGYTF.

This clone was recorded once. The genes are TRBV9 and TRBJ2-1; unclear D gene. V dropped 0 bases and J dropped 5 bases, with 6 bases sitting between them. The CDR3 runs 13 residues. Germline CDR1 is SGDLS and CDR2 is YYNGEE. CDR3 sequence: CASSVVGNNEQFF. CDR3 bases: TGTGCCAGCAGCGTAGTAGGAAACAATGAGCAGTTCTTC.

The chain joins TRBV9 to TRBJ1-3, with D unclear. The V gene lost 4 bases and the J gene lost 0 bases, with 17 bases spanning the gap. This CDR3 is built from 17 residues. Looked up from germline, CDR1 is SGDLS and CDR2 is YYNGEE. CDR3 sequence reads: CASSSLAGGSSGNTIYF. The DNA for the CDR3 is TGTGCCAGCAGCTCCTTGGCGGGCGGTAGCTCTGGAAACACCATATATTTT.

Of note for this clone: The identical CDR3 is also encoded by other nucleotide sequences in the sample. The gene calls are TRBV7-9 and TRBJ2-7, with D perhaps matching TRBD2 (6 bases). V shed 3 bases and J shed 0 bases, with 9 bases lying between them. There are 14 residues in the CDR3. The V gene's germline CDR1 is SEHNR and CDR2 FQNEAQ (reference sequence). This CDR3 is CASSFPGSSYEQYF. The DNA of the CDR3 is TGTGCCAGCAGCTTCCCCGGGAGCTCCTACGAGCAGTACTTC.

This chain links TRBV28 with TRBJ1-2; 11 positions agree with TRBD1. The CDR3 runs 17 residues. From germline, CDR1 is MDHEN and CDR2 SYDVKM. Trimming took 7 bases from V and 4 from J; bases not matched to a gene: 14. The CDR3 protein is CASILRTGGDRLYGYTF. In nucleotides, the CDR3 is TGTGCCAGCATTCTCAGGACAGGGGGCGACAGACTCTATGGCTACACCTTC.

Here the CDR3 reads CASSQAQGQSNEKLFF. The CDR3, as DNA: TGTGCCAGCAGCCAGGCGCAGGGTCAGTCTAATGAAAAACTGTTTTTT. The chain carries TRBV4-2 and TRBJ1-4, with D maybe TRBD1 (5 bases). V lost 3 bases and J 3 bases, leaving 14 bases between the germline ends. The CDR3 covers 16 residues. Germline V lookup: CDR1 LGHNA, CDR2 YNFKEQ.

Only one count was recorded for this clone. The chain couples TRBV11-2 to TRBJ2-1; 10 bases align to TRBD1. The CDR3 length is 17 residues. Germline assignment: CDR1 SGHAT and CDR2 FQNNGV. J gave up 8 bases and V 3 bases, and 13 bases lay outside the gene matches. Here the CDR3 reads CASSLGSRGQGSHEQFF. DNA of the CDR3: TGTGCCAGCAGCTTGGGATCCCGGGGACAGGGGTCGCATGAGCAGTTCTTC.

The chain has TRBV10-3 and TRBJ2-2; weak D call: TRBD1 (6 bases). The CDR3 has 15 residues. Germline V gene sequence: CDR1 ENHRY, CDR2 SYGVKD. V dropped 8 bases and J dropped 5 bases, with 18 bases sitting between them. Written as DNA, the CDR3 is TGTGCCATCGGGGAAACAGGGAAACTAACCGGGGAGCTGTTTTTT. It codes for CAIGETGKLTGELFF.

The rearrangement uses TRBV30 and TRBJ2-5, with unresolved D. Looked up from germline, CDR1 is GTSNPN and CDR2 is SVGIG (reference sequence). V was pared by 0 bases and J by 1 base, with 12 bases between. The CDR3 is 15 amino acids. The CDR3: CAWSVQRTGQETQYF. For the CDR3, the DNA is TGTGCCTGGAGTGTCCAACGGACCGGCCAAGAGACCCAGTACTTC.